One sample yielded the 14 T cell receptor beta chains listed below, sequenced in a study of blood T cell repertoires in COVID-19. TCRdb's copy holds only in-frame clones and misses some; the assay was immunoSEQ multiplex PCR. This table holds about 59,000 clones, roughly 78% found once. Source material: peripheral blood. The origin of the receptors is a man between 60 and 75 years old with acute or convalescent COVID-19.

The chain employs TRBV7-3 and TRBJ2-1; tentative D call: TRBD2 (5 bases). V lost 5 bases to trimming and J lost 3 bases, with 14 bases between them. The CDR3 is made up of 15 amino acids. Germline V gene lookup returns CDR1 SGHTA and CDR2 FQGTGA. The CDR3 DNA follows: TGTGCCAGCAGCCTTGCTAGCTCAAGCTACAATGAGCAGTTCTTC. This sequence encodes CASSLASSSYNEQFF.

The chain couples TRBV27 to TRBJ2-7, with 7 bases matching TRBD1. This CDR3 has 15 amino acids. Germline CDR1 MNHEY, CDR2 SMNVEV (reference sequence). The V segment lost 6 bases and the J segment 1 base; nucleotides outside the gene matches: 9. The CDR3 bases are TGTGCCAGCAGGAGACAGGGCCCGCAGTCCTACGAGCAGTACTTC. It translates to CASRRQGPQSYEQYF.

The chain links TRBV4-1 to TRBJ2-7, with 8 bases aligning to TRBD2. Germline CDR1 is MGHRA and CDR2 is YSYEKL. The CDR3 has 16 amino acids. V was clipped by 0 bases and J by 2 bases; unmatched bases: 6. The CDR3 DNA sequence: TGCGCCAGCAGCCAAGACGGGTCGGGAGGGCCCTACGAGCAGTACTTC. This translates into CASSQDGSGGPYEQYF.

This sequence joins TRBV3-1 (or the pseudogene TRBV3-2) and TRBJ2-3; 7 bases agree with TRBD1. V lost 4 bases and J lost 2; bases outside the gene matches: 9. The CDR3 runs 16 residues. Germline V CDR1 and CDR2: LGHDT, YNNKEL (reference sequence). This CDR3 is CASSLRGTDLTDTQYF. The CDR3 DNA is TGTGCCAGCAGCCTTCGTGGGACAGACCTCACAGATACGCAGTATTTT.

The V and J genes are TRBV2 and TRBJ2-2; D is ambiguous. Germline V gives CDR1 SNHLY, CDR2 FYNNEI. CDR3 length: 15 amino acids. Between the trimmed V and J ends, which lost 6 bases and 2 bases, there was a span of 13 bases. The CDR3 loop is CASSADSPNTGELFF. For the CDR3, the DNA is TGTGCCAGCAGCGCCGACTCCCCCAACACCGGGGAGCTGTTTTTT.

This chain uses TRBV19 with TRBJ1-2; 8 nucleotides line up with TRBD1. The V and J ends lost 6 bases and 3 bases, in that order; junction bases with no gene match: 3. Germline V gene sequence: CDR1 LNHDA, CDR2 SQIVND (reference sequence). The CDR3 has 13 amino acids. The CDR3 is CASRLTGDYGYTF. In nucleotides, the CDR3 is TGTGCCAGTAGGTTGACAGGGGACTATGGCTACACCTTC.

V gene TRBV4-3 combines with J gene TRBJ1-5; no clear D. Looked up from germline, CDR1 is LGHNA and CDR2 is YSLEER. This CDR3 comprises 14 residues. Trimming left V 0 bases short and J 6 bases short, with 9 bases between. CDR3 amino acids: CASSQESLGQPQHF. The CDR3 DNA reads as TGCGCCAGCAGCCAAGAATCCCTAGGTCAGCCCCAGCATTTT.

This rearrangement joins TRBV5-8 to TRBJ2-3, with TRBD2 matching over 7 bases. The germline gives CDR1 SGHTS, CDR2 YDEGEE. Losses at the gene ends were 5 bases for V and 2 bases for J; bases not matched to a gene: 8. The CDR3 totals 15 residues. CDR3 bases: TGTGCCAGCAGTTTGTGGGGAGGGAACACAGATACGCAGTATTTT. It specifies CASSLWGGNTDTQYF.

This chain joins TRBV9 and TRBJ2-1, with TRBD2 matching over 14 bases. Germline-derived CDR1 and CDR2 are SGDLS and YYNGEE. The CDR3 totals 16 residues. The V segment lost 4 bases and the J segment 4 bases; nucleotides outside the gene matches: 4. The CDR3 is CASSPGLAGVYNEQFF. Written as DNA, the CDR3 is TGTGCCAGCAGCCCGGGACTAGCGGGAGTGTACAATGAGCAGTTCTTC.

This chain joins TRBV3-1 (or the pseudogene TRBV3-2) and TRBJ2-2; TRBD2 is a possible D gene (5 bases). The CDR3 is made up of 14 amino acids. Looked up from germline, CDR1 is LGHDT and CDR2 is YNNKEL (reference sequence). The V and J ends lost 4 bases and 3 bases respectively, with 9 bases between them. CDR3 DNA: TGTGCCAGCAGCCCCACTAGTTACACCGGGGAGCTGTTTTTT. The encoded protein is CASSPTSYTGELFF.

In DNA, the CDR3 is TGTGCCAGCAGAATAACAGGGTATCGATCCTACGAGCAGTACTTC. Residues: CASRITGYRSYEQYF. The chain employs TRBV27 and TRBJ2-7; D may be TRBD1 (6 bases). The CDR3 runs 15 residues. Between the trimmed V and J ends, which lost 6 bases and 1 base, there was a span of 16 bases. Germline CDR1 and CDR2: MNHEY and SMNVEV (reference sequence).

This sequence joins TRBV7-9 and TRBJ1-2; D uncertain. The length of the CDR3 is 15 residues. V was shortened by 0 bases and J by 5 bases, with 13 bases between the two germline ends. CDR1 and CDR2 from the germline V gene are SEHNR and FQNEAQ (reference sequence). CDR3 sequence reads: CASSLAQREWYGYTF. As DNA, the CDR3 is TGTGCCAGCAGCTTAGCGCAGAGGGAATGGTATGGCTACACCTTC.

V and J are TRBV5-1 and TRBJ1-1; D uncertain. CDR3 length: 11 residues. Trimming left V 5 bases short and J 3 bases short, with 5 bases between. Germline lookup yields CDR1 SGHRS and CDR2 YFSETQ. The CDR3 loop reads CASSEDTEAFF. CDR3 coding DNA: TGCGCCAGCAGTGAGGACACTGAAGCTTTCTTT.

The chain joins TRBV21-1 to TRBJ2-1; TRBD2, the table's D call, was not compared with the DNA. TRBV21-1 is recorded as a pseudogene. The CDR3 loop spans 13 amino acids. The CDR3 reads CASSKRELNEQFF. As DNA, the CDR3 is TGTGCCAGCAGCAAACGGGAACTCAATGAGCAGTTCTTC.